These 4 T cell receptor beta chains originate from one sample sequenced in a study of B cell selection in AIRE deficiency (dated 2019 in TCRdb). Library creation used the immunoSEQ multiplex PCR assay. TCRdb took over this immuneACCESS table, retaining in-frame rearrangements with V and J assigned. Such tables are incomplete; in checked studies, under half of the missing clones stem from an unresolved V gene, and the remainder is unexplained. In this sample the table shows some 27,000 clones, nearly 97% of which occur a single time. 0.2% to 0.3% of the sample rests with the top ten. For sorting, conventional CD4 T cells were defined as CD4+CD127+ cells. The sequencing sample was made of CD4+CD127+ conventional T cells sorted from PBMCs. All receptors come from a human donor in good health.

J is TRBJ1-4 and V is TRBV6-1; D is unclear. Germline loops: CDR1 MNHNS, CDR2 SASEGT. Trimming took off 1 base at V and 0 bases at J, with 6 bases between the two ends. This CDR3 has 15 residues. CDR3 nucleotide sequence: TGTGCCAGCAGTGAAGTGTCTGCAACTAATGAAAAACTGTTTTTT. It is translated as CASSEVSATNEKLFF.

The chain couples TRBV5-3 to TRBJ2-7; a weak D match, TRBD2 (5 bases). TRBV5-3 is an open reading frame whose function is uncertain. The ends were cut back, 8 bases at V and 6 bases at J, with 21 bases in the middle. The CDR3 totals 14 residues. For the CDR3, the DNA is TGTGCCAGCAGCCAAGATTGGCTAGCTCGCGAGCAGTACTTC. Its protein product is CASSQDWLAREQYF.

The genes are TRBV5-1 and TRBJ2-1, with TRBD2 identical over 14 bases. CDR1 SGHRS and CDR2 YFSETQ come from the germline V gene. V was pared by 4 bases and J by 6 bases, with 3 bases of the junction left unmatched. CDR3 size: 15 residues. The CDR3 here is CASSQTSGGANEQFF. CDR3 bases: TGCGCCAGCAGCCAGACTAGCGGGGGGGCCAATGAGCAGTTCTTC.

The chain joins TRBV9 to TRBJ2-3; D uncertain. This CDR3 contains 13 residues. V was shortened by 4 bases and J by 2 bases, with 8 bases between the two germline ends. Germline values: CDR1 SGDLS, CDR2 YYNGEE. CDR3 DNA: TGTGCCAGCAGCTCCAGCCCCACAGATACGCAGTATTTT. This encodes CASSSSPTDTQYF. The variable domain in full, completed from reference TRBV9 and TRBJ2-3, reads DSGVTQTPKHLITATGQRVTLRCSPRSGDLSVYWYQQSLDQGLQFLIQYYNGEERAKGNILERFSAQQFPDLHSELNLSSLELGDSALYFCASSSSPTDTQYFGPGTRLTVL.